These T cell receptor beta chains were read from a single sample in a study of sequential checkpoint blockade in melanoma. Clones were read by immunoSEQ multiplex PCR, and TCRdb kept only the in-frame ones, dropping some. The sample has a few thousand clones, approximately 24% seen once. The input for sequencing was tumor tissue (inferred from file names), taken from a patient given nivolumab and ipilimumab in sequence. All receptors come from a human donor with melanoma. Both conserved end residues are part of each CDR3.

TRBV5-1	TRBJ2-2	CASSSGVITGELFF
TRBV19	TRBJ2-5	CASNGGHLMETQYF
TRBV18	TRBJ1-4	CASSPTTLDTDEKLFF
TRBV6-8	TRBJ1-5	CASRMTWGGNQPQHF
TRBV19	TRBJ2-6	CASSRRWGAPGANVLTF
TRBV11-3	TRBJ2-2	CASSLGGASTGELFF
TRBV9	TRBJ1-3	CASSASGQNSGNTIYF
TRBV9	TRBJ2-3	CASSASPGVTDTQYF
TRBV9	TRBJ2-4	CASSVVADAKNIQYF
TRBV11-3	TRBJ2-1	CASSLFLAPYNEQFF
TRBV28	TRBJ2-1	CASSFSAGVTNNEQFF
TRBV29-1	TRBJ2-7	CSVVRGSRYEQYF
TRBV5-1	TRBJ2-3	CASSLKGNGLTDTQYF
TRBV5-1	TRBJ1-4	CASTRTGGEEKLFF
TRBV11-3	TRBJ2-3	CASSLRGQADTQYF
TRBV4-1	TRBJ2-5	CASSPQAGGALETQYF
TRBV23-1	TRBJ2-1	CASSQGRGPYNEQFF
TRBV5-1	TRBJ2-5	CASSVTGGGETQYF
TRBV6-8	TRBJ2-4	CASSYGTGGVENIQYF
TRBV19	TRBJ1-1	CASRTPGRNGEAFF
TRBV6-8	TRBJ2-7	CASIPGTGRYEQYF
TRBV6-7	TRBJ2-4	CASSKQRHALAKNIQYF
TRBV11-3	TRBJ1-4	CASSYGSSSEKLFF
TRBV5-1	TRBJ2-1	CASSPLGRVDEQFF
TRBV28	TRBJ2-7	CASTSWGISYEQYF
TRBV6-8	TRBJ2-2	CASNQGRNGELFF
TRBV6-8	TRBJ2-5	CASSDQPGVQETQYF
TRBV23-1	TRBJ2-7	CASSHTSTYEQYF
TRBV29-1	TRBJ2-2	CSVETGTQTGELFF
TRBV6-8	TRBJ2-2	CASSYDRIAGELFF
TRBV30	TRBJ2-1	CAWSVLAELNEQFF
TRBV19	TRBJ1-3	CASLPGQGASGGNTIYF
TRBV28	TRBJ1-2	CASSPQGSNYYGYTF
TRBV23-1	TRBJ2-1	CASSQEGGTPQFF
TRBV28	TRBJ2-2	CASSSPATGELFF
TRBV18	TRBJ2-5	CASSPTGQGAGETQYF
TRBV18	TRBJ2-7	CASSPNGRAGEQYF
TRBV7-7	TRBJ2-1	CASRGRSGSGDNGEQFF
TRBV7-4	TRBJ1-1	CASSLVSGIEAFF
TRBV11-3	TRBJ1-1	CASSQGDQINTEAFF
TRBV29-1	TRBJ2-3	CSGGVGTDTQYF
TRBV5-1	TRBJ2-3	CASSPAGTTDTQYF
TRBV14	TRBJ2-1	CASSQVLGGPGQFF
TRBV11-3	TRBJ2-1	CASSLQAGASNEQFF
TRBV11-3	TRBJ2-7	CASSWGDGSYEQYF
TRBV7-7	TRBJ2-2	CASTLTVGLAGTGELFF